This T cell receptor (beta chain) derives from a study of breast tumors, draining lymph nodes, adjacent tissues. Study-wide results and limits: Tumor TCR diversity was below lymph nodes but above nontumor tissue.

The lymph nodes were axillary draining lymph nodes from breast cancer patients. TCRdb reanalysed the multiplex PCR reads using MiXCR and keeps one entry per CDR3 protein. Of around 170,000 distinct CDR3 sequences listed, around a third are singletons. This clonotype has a count of ten or more. As yet, its antigen is unknown. Per the germline V gene, CDR1 is SNHLY and CDR2 is FYNNEI. This CDR3 comprises 14 residues. Trimming took 10 bases from V and 0 from J, leaving 12 bases between them. The V gene is TRBV2, the J gene TRBJ2-2; D is uncertain. Specimen: axillary lymph node tissue. The clonotype originates from a female donor with breast cancer. Some clones in this sample may be carry-over from other donors' samples. CDR3 sequence: CATWRHTNTGELFF. The CDR3 bases are TGTGCCACCTGGCGGCACACGAACACCGGGGAGCTGTTTTTT.